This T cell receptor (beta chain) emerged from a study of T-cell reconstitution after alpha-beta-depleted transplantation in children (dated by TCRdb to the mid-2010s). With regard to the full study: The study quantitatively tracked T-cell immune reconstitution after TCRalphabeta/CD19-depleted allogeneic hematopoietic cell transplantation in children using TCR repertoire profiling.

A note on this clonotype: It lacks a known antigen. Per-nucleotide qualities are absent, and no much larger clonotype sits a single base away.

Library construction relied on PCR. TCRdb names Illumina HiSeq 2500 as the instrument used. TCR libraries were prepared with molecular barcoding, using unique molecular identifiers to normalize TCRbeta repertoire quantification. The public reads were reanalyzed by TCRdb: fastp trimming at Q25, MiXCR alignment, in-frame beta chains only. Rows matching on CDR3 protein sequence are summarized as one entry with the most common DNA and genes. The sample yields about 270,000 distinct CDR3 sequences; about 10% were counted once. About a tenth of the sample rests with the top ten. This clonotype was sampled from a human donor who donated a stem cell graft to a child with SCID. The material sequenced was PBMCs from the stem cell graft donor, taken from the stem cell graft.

The nucleotides read TGTGCCAGCAGCCAAGAGGGACAGAGGGGGACGCAGTATTTT. The encoded protein is CASSQEGQRGTQYF. The chain links TRBV3-1 with TRBJ2-3, with 7 bases aligning to TRBD1. At the junction V is shortened by 0 bases and J by 9 bases; bases outside the gene matches: 6. Reading from cysteine to phenylalanine, the CDR3 counts 14 amino acids. The read is trimmed to its CDR3 DNA, 42 bases read in frame from base 1. Per the germline V gene (reference sequence), LGHDT is the CDR1 and YNNKEL is the CDR2.